The T cell receptor beta chain described here comes from a study of shared clonotypes between healthy human individuals. Study-wide findings and caveats: Clonotypes which were not shared had lower generation probabilities than clonotypes that all four donors shared. Larger estimated richness was generally seen in naive subsets than in memory subsets.

CD45RA+ naive and CD45RA-negative memory subsets were separated from CD4+ cells. Tens of thousands of T cell genomes (approximately 0.2 ug DNA) went into each sorted-subset replicate. The data were produced by immunoSEQ multiplex PCR, yet TCRdb's version contains in-frame clones alone and is incomplete. The sample includes roughly 500,000 clones, more than 95% of them seen just once. Germline V gene data show CDR1 as SGHTA and CDR2 as FQGNSA. V lost 0 bases, J lost 0 bases, and 14 bases lay in between. The CDR3 runs to 17 residues. This clone was observed a single time. Its matching antigen is unknown.

The chain has TRBV7-2 and TRBJ1-1, with TRBD1 as a possible D gene (5 bases). The sequenced sample was naive CD4+ T cells sorted from blood. This sample's subset: CD45RA+ positively selected. The TCR sequence derives from a woman in her twenties or thirties in good health. CDR3 DNA: TGTGCCAGCAGCTTAGCTTCCACAGGTCTATTGAACACTGAAGCTTTCTTT. This sequence encodes CASSLASTGLLNTEAFF.